The clone carrying this T cell receptor (beta chain) was seen a single time. Its cognate antigen is unknown. The sample originates from a study of monozygotic twins with cystic fibrosis. V was pared by 3 bases and J by 2 bases, with 15 bases between. CDR3 length: 15 residues. Germline CDR1 is SGDLS and CDR2 is YYNGEE. The data were produced by immunoSEQ multiplex PCR, yet TCRdb's version contains in-frame clones alone and is incomplete. Of 20,000 to 30,000 clones listed, 96% were seen once; the top ten hold 2.5% to 3.5%. Study-wide findings and caveats: J usage was most co-twin-similar in 8 of 16 pairs, V in 13.

The source material was blood. The V and J genes are TRBV9 and TRBJ2-7; no clear D gene. This clonotype was obtained from a girl between 2 and 10 years old with cystic fibrosis. This CDR3 reads CASSAALDTTYEQYF. Here the CDR3 DNA reads TGTGCCAGCAGCGCCGCCTTAGACACAACCTACGAGCAGTACTTC.